This T cell receptor (beta chain) was observed in a study of T cells in Graves' hyperthyroidism and ophthalmopathy. The TCR beta CDR3 regions underwent amplification using RNA transcripts as the source. The HTBI primer set served for first-round RT-PCR of the TCR CDR3. TCRdb reprocessed the multiplex PCR reads via MiXCR and lists one record per CDR3 protein. The table shows a few hundred thousand distinct CDR3 sequences, with 20% to 25% occurring only once. Trimming removed 0 bases at V and 4 bases at J, with 9 bases between. The CDR3 covers 14 residues. Germline CDR1 DFQATT, CDR2 SNEGSKA (reference sequence). This clonotype was detected many times.

The sample comprised blood. The chain links TRBV20-1 to TRBJ1-4; the D gene is possibly TRBD1 (5 bases). The TCR sequence derives from a woman in her 70s with Graves' ophthalmopathy. CDR3 DNA sequence: TGCAGTGCTAGAGAGGGGCGGGGTAATGAAAAACTGTTTTTT. Translated, it gives CSAREGRGNEKLFF.